This entry lists 30 T cell receptor beta chains sequenced from one sample in a study of OX40 agonist ivuxolimab in advanced cancers. Here immunoSEQ multiplex PCR was the method, and the copy in TCRdb shows in-frame clones only, minus some. The table includes 89,000 or so clones, 88% detected once. The sample in question was CD4+ or CD8+ T cells sorted from blood, obtained in a trial of the OX40 agonist ivuxolimab. The receptors shown here come from an adult with an advanced solid tumor such as melanoma, head and neck, liver or kidney cancer.

V usage is TRBV30 and J usage is TRBJ2-5; D not certain. Trimming took off 0 bases at V and 4 bases at J, with 9 bases between the two ends. CDR1 and CDR2 (germline): GTSNPN, SVGIG (reference sequence). The CDR3 has 13 residues. CDR3 sequence reads: CAWSVGRSETQYF. The CDR3, as DNA: TGTGCCTGGAGTGTCGGCAGGTCAGAGACCCAGTACTTC.

The chain couples TRBV18 to TRBJ2-1; possibly TRBD1 or TRBD2 for D (5 bases each). Per the germline V gene, CDR1 is KGHSH and CDR2 is LQKENI. The CDR3 spans 14 residues. Trimming cost V 5 bases and J 12 bases, with 20 bases left between them. CDR3 nucleotides: TGTGCCAGCTCATCGACGATCCAACAGAGGGGGCAGTTCTTC. As protein: CASSSTIQQRGQFF. Combining the CDR3 with reference TRBV18 and TRBJ2-1 gives the whole variable domain NAGVMQNPRHLVRRRGQEARLRCSPMKGHSHVYWYRQLPEEGLKFMVYLQKENIIDESGMPKERFSAEFPKEGPSILRIQQVVRGDSAAYFCASSSTIQQRGQFFGPGTRLTVL.

The chain couples TRBV4-2 to TRBJ2-1; TRBD2 is a possible D gene (6 bases). Trimming pared 0 bases from V and 9 bases from J, leaving 12 bases between. The germline V gene has CDR1 LGHNA and CDR2 YNFKEQ. CDR3 length: 14 residues. DNA for the CDR3: TGTGCCAGCAGCCAAGACCCGGGAGTCAGTGAGCAGTTCTTC. Translating it yields CASSQDPGVSEQFF.

This clone was seen just once. The chain employs TRBV6-5 and TRBJ2-4, with 8 positions matching TRBD2. The CDR3 totals 13 residues. The V segment lost 8 bases and the J segment 6 bases; nucleotides outside the gene matches: 6. In germline, CDR1 is MNHEY, CDR2 SVGAGI. CDR3 DNA: TGTGCCAGCCGGCCGGGAGGGGGAAACATTCAGTACTTC. Amino acid sequence: CASRPGGGNIQYF.

In this sample, this clone turned up once. A read error may produce the germline difference seen at one junction end. The chain combines TRBV5-1 with TRBJ2-1, with D possibly TRBD2 on 6 matching bases. The CDR3 runs to 16 residues. Germline V gives CDR1 SGHRS, CDR2 YFSETQ. The CDR3 region is CASTLIFGSSYNEQFF. The CDR3 DNA reads as TGCGCCAGCACCTTGATTTTCGGGAGCTCCTACAATGAGCAGTTCTTC. The variable domain in full, completed from reference TRBV5-1 and TRBJ2-1, reads KAGVTQTPRYLIKTRGQQVTLSCSPISGHRSVSWYQQTPGQGLQFLFEYFSETQRNKGNFPGRFSGRQFSNSRSEMNVSTLELGDSALYLCASTLIFGSSYNEQFFGPGTRLTVL.

V usage is TRBV5-1 and J usage is TRBJ2-7; the D is unclear. This CDR3 has 13 amino acids. Looked up from germline, CDR1 is SGHRS and CDR2 is YFSETQ. V was clipped by 3 bases and J by 7 bases, with 14 bases between them. This chain's CDR3 is CASSYFDRREQYF. The DNA for the CDR3 is TGCGCCAGCAGCTATTTCGACCGGCGGGAGCAGTACTTC.

The V call is TRBV29-1, the J call TRBJ2-5; TRBD1 matches 10 bases. V was pared by 7 bases and J by 5 bases, with 4 bases of the junction left unmatched. Germline assignment: CDR1 SQVTM and CDR2 ANQGSEA. The CDR3 is made up of 12 amino acids. The CDR3 loop is CSAGDRGETQYF. The CDR3 DNA sequence: TGCAGCGCCGGGGACAGGGGCGAGACCCAGTACTTC.

This clone was found once. This chain uses TRBV7-2 with TRBJ2-3; D perhaps matches TRBD2 (6 bases). The germline V and J ends were trimmed by 5 bases and 0 bases, with 12 bases remaining between them. The CDR3 length is 15 residues. Germline assignment: CDR1 SGHTA and CDR2 FQGNSA. CDR3 region: CASSPLAVSTDTQYF. CDR3 DNA: TGTGCCAGCAGCCCACTAGCTGTTAGCACAGATACGCAGTATTTT.

This clone was recorded once. This chain links TRBV9 with TRBJ1-2, with D maybe TRBD1 (5 bases). This CDR3 region has 14 residues. Germline loops: CDR1 SGDLS, CDR2 YYNGEE. Trimming left V 0 bases short and J 3 bases short, with 9 bases between. Here the CDR3 DNA reads TGTGCCAGCAGCGTAGCGTCCAGGGACTATGGCTACACCTTC. This encodes CASSVASRDYGYTF.

The genes are TRBV7-2 and TRBJ1-2; a weak D match, TRBD1 (5 bases). V was trimmed by 1 base and J by 4 bases, leaving 10 bases between them. From germline, CDR1 is SGHTA and CDR2 FQGNSA. CDR3 size: 14 residues. In nucleotides, the CDR3 is TGTGCCAGCAGCTTAGAGGGGAATGGCTATGGCTACACCTTC. Residues: CASSLEGNGYGYTF.

V gene TRBV10-1 combines with J gene TRBJ2-7; tentatively, D is TRBD1 (6 bases). This CDR3 region has 13 residues. CDR1 and CDR2 (germline): WNHNN, SYGVQD (reference sequence). The CDR3 sequence is CALRYRESYEQYF. CDR3 coding DNA: TGCGCTCTACGGTACAGGGAATCCTACGAGCAGTACTTC.

This clone has only a few counts. This chain uses TRBV9 with TRBJ2-1; 10 bases map to TRBD2. Germline V gives CDR1 SGDLS, CDR2 YYNGEE. The CDR3 is 16 amino acids. Losses at the gene ends were 0 bases for V and 5 bases for J; bases not matched to a gene: 5. As DNA, the CDR3 is TGTGCCAGCAGCGTAGGTATTACTAGCGGGGACAATGAGCAGTTCTTC. It codes for CASSVGITSGDNEQFF.

V is TRBV28 and J is TRBJ2-3; possibly TRBD2 for D (6 bases). V lost 2 bases to trimming and J lost 5 bases, with 11 bases between them. CDR1 is MDHEN and CDR2 is SYDVKM in the germline V gene. This CDR3 contains 14 residues. CDR3 coding DNA: TGTGCCAGCAGTTTACCCGGGAGTATAGATACGCAGTATTTT. Its protein is CASSLPGSIDTQYF.

The gene calls are TRBV10-3 and TRBJ2-5; possible D gene TRBD1, 6 bases. CDR1 is ENHRY and CDR2 is SYGVKD in the germline V gene. CDR3 length: 16 amino acids. V gave up 2 bases and J gave up 4 bases, with 17 bases separating them. In DNA, the CDR3 is TGTGCCATCAGTGAGAGCGCCAGGGGATTCGGAGAGACCCAGTACTTC. Its protein product is CAISESARGFGETQYF.

CDR3 nucleotides: TGCAGCGTTTGGACAGATACCTATGGCTACACCTTC. It is translated as CSVWTDTYGYTF. This chain connects TRBV29-1 to TRBJ1-2, with TRBD1 as a possible D gene (6 bases). The length of the CDR3 is 12 residues. V was clipped by 5 bases and J by 4 bases, with 11 bases between them. CDR1 is SQVTM and CDR2 is ANQGSEA in the germline V gene. The complete variable domain, with remaining parts taken from reference TRBV29-1 and TRBJ1-2, reads SAVISQKPSRDICQRGTSLTIQCQVDSQVTMMFWYRQQPGQSLTLIATANQGSEATYESGFVIDKFPISRPNLTFSTLTVSNMSPEDSSIYLCSVWTDTYGYTFGSGTRLTVV.

This clone has just a few counts. The V call is TRBV28, the J call TRBJ2-7; D might be TRBD1 (5 bases). The germline V gene has CDR1 MDHEN and CDR2 SYDVKM. V was pared by 3 bases and J by 4 bases, with 16 bases between. The CDR3 runs 15 residues. The CDR3 reads CASSLSNRPLYEQYF. The CDR3 DNA follows: TGTGCCAGCAGTTTGAGCAACAGGCCCCTTTACGAGCAGTACTTC.

J is TRBJ1-2 and V is TRBV5-1; D is unresolved. Germline values: CDR1 SGHRS, CDR2 YFSETQ. Trimming pared 2 bases from V and 2 bases from J, leaving 10 bases between. This CDR3 region has 14 residues. In DNA form, the CDR3 reads TGCGCCAGCAGCTTCGGGTCCTGGAACTATGGCTACACCTTC. Protein: CASSFGSWNYGYTF. Full variable domain (rest looked up from reference TRBV5-1 and TRBJ1-2): KAGVTQTPRYLIKTRGQQVTLSCSPISGHRSVSWYQQTPGQGLQFLFEYFSETQRNKGNFPGRFSGRQFSNSRSEMNVSTLELGDSALYLCASSFGSWNYGYTFGSGTRLTVV.

This rearrangement joins TRBV7-2 to TRBJ1-1; D ambiguous. Germline CDR1 SGHTA, CDR2 FQGNSA. V lost 2 bases and J 3 bases, leaving 4 bases between the germline ends. The CDR3 loop spans 12 amino acids. CDR3 DNA: TGTGCCAGCAGCTTACGGTACACTGAAGCTTTCTTT. Translated: CASSLRYTEAFF.

The rearrangement uses TRBV7-2 and TRBJ2-3; 11 nucleotides agree with TRBD2. CDR1 is SGHTA, CDR2 FQGNSA, per germline. V lost 8 bases and J lost 3; bases outside the gene matches: 4. The CDR3 length is 14 residues. The CDR3 loop is CASASSGRTDTQYF. CDR3 bases: TGTGCCAGCGCTTCTAGCGGGAGGACAGATACGCAGTATTTT.

This clone was seen a few times. V usage is TRBV19 and J usage is TRBJ2-2; no reliable D call. Trimming took off 2 bases at V and 0 bases at J, with 7 bases between the two ends. Looked up from germline, CDR1 is LNHDA and CDR2 is SQIVND (reference sequence). This CDR3 is 15 amino acids long. The CDR3 is CASSIQLTNTGELFF. CDR3 sequence (DNA): TGTGCCAGTAGTATACAGCTGACGAACACCGGGGAGCTGTTTTTT.

This chain joins TRBV6-4 and TRBJ2-3, with a tentative D call TRBD1 (5 bases). Trimming left V 0 bases short and J 1 base short, with 5 bases between. CDR3 size: 14 residues. CDR1 and CDR2 (germline): MRHNA, SNTAGT. CDR3 loop: CASSDSGGTDTQYF. CDR3 DNA: TGTGCCAGCAGTGACTCAGGGGGCACAGATACGCAGTATTTT.

The chain couples TRBV18 to TRBJ2-5; TRBD1 is a possible D gene (6 bases). CDR1 KGHSH and CDR2 LQKENI come from the germline V gene. V was clipped by 3 bases and J by 5 bases, with 13 bases between them. This CDR3 has 14 amino acids. CDR3 residues: CASSPSVGGETQYF. Here the CDR3 DNA reads TGTGCCAGCTCACCTTCTGTAGGGGGTGAGACCCAGTACTTC. The variable domain in full, completed from reference TRBV18 and TRBJ2-5, reads NAGVMQNPRHLVRRRGQEARLRCSPMKGHSHVYWYRQLPEEGLKFMVYLQKENIIDESGMPKERFSAEFPKEGPSILRIQQVVRGDSAAYFCASSPSVGGETQYFGPGTRLLVL.

This chain uses TRBV7-9 with TRBJ2-1; 7 bases fit TRBD2. The ends lost 6 bases at V and 0 bases at J; junction bases unmatched: 5. The germline V gene has CDR1 SEHNR and CDR2 FQNEAQ (reference sequence). This CDR3 contains 15 residues. The chain's CDR3 is CASSSSGNSYNEQFF. The CDR3 nucleotides are TGTGCCAGCAGTTCAAGCGGGAACTCCTACAATGAGCAGTTCTTC.

This chain links TRBV28 with TRBJ2-1; D tentatively reads TRBD1 or TRBD2 (6 bases each). The CDR3 is 14 amino acids. V dropped 8 bases and J dropped 0 bases, with 11 bases sitting between them. Germline loops: CDR1 MDHEN, CDR2 SYDVKM. CDR3 DNA: TGTGCCAGCGGAGGGGGGAGCTCCTACAATGAGCAGTTCTTC. Amino acids: CASGGGSSYNEQFF.

This clone is a singleton in its sample. The J gene is TRBJ2-1, the V gene TRBV7-9; TRBD1 agrees at 8 bases. After removal of 6 bases from V and 5 bases from J, the junction contained 9 bases not matched to a gene. CDR1 is SEHNR and CDR2 is FQNEAQ in the germline V gene (reference sequence). The CDR3 is made up of 15 amino acids. In DNA, the CDR3 is TGTGCCAGCAGAAACGACAGGGGCGAACACAATGAGCAGTTCTTC. Its protein is CASRNDRGEHNEQFF.

This chain joins TRBV5-4 and TRBJ1-3, with D unresolved. The V gene lost 3 bases and the J gene lost 4 bases, with 11 bases spanning the gap. CDR3 length: 14 amino acids. In germline, CDR1 is SGHNT, CDR2 YYREEE (reference sequence). CDR3 protein: CASSSWTGGNTIYF. Here the CDR3 DNA reads TGTGCCAGCAGCTCATGGACTGGGGGAAACACCATATATTTT. Combining the CDR3 with reference TRBV5-4 and TRBJ1-3 gives the whole variable domain ETGVTQSPTHLIKTRGQQVTLRCSSQSGHNTVSWYQQALGQGPQFIFQYYREEENGRGNFPPRFSGLQFPNYSSELNVNALELDDSALYLCASSSWTGGNTIYFGEGSWLTVV.

The CDR3 coding sequence is TGTGCCAGCAGCCCCCCAAGGGGACAGGCAAACACTAACTATGGCTACACCTTC. Residues: CASSPPRGQANTNYGYTF. This chain joins TRBV14 and TRBJ1-2; TRBD1 agrees at 8 bases. V lost 4 bases to trimming and J lost 0 bases; unmatched junction nucleotides: 13. The CDR3 is made up of 18 amino acids. Per germline, CDR1 SGHDN and CDR2 FVKESK.

The chain couples TRBV28 to TRBJ1-5; D not certain. Germline lookup yields CDR1 MDHEN and CDR2 SYDVKM. Between the trimmed V and J ends, which lost 6 bases and 7 bases, there was a span of 16 bases. The CDR3 runs to 14 residues. In DNA form, the CDR3 reads TGTGCCAGCAGGGGATTCGGCATTATCCAGCCCCAGCATTTT. It codes for CASRGFGIIQPQHF.

This sequence joins TRBV7-2 and TRBJ2-5; 7 positions match TRBD1. The CDR3 contains 15 residues. CDR1 and CDR2 from the germline V gene are SGHTA and FQGNSA. Losses at the gene ends were 5 bases for V and 5 bases for J; bases not matched to a gene: 11. This CDR3 is CASSLFDRAKETQYF. The CDR3, as DNA: TGTGCCAGCAGCCTTTTCGACAGGGCGAAGGAGACCCAGTACTTC.

This chain connects TRBV10-3 to TRBJ2-5; possibly TRBD2 for D (5 bases). V lost 6 bases, J lost 1 base, and 12 bases lay in between. CDR3 length equals 14 residues. From germline, CDR1 is ENHRY and CDR2 SYGVKD. CDR3: CAISAATTQETQYF. The CDR3 region has the DNA TGTGCCATCAGCGCCGCGACTACCCAAGAGACCCAGTACTTC.